This TCR beta chain derives from a study of blood T cell repertoires in COVID-19 (dated by TCRdb to about 2020). Study-wide context: Collaborator samples came from the United States, Italy and Spain and covered acute and convalescent phases of COVID-19. A freely available public database, intended as a resource for researchers studying the immune response to SARS-CoV-2, is where the repertoires were released. Samples were obtained from the ongoing ImmuneRACE study (first 160 participants) and from 1,254 subjects provided by 6 global collaborators. Where available, HLA class I and class II types were taken from metadata supplied by the sample provider and were not determined by assay-based typing. The sample metadata nearly always contained a de-identified subject ID, COVID-19 status, age in years and sex. The material from the prospective study consisted of cDNA or gDNA derived from T cells, B-cell-depleted T cells, or PBMCs. Subjects who had been exposed to COVID-19, were actively infected with it, or had recovered from it provided the deeply sampled blood TCRbeta repertoires that made up the dataset. Summary of the overall study and its limitations: The amount of clinical and demographic metadata varied by source and participant and was provided uncurated.

Another Seattle source contributed samples from volunteer blood donors who had recovered from COVID-19. The collaborating institutions used their own protocols to collect whole blood in K2EDTA tubes. For TCRbeta analysis, collaborators shipped samples as frozen whole blood, isolated PBMCs, or DNA extracted from either of those sample types. TCRbeta CDR3 regions were amplified from genomic DNA by means of the immunoSEQ Assay, a bias-controlled multiplex PCR. The original pipeline was this. The number of nucleated cells in each sample was estimated from the amplification of reference gene primers within the assay. To quantify the absolute abundance of each unique TCRbeta CDR3 rearrangement, sequence reads were collapsed and filtered. Productive Simpson clonality was computed per sample as the square root of Simpson's diversity index over productive rearrangements. TCRdb mirrors the immuneACCESS table, restricted to in-frame sequences. Some clones are absent from its copies; in checked studies, under half trace to an unresolved V gene, and the reason for the others is unknown. The D gene and trimming were derived from the DNA, and the V and J assignments and clone size from that table. This sample lists a few hundred thousand clones; 75% to 90% were detected once. The ten largest clones add up to 2.2% of the sample.

Comment on this clone: The target of this receptor is not known. Base qualities are not recorded, but no much larger clone differs from it by a single base.

Cut back by 1 base and 8 bases, the V and J ends lie 15 bases apart. The germline V gene encodes CDR1 SGHRS and CDR2 YFSETQ. The CDR3 sequence holds 14 residues, the cysteine and phenylalanine included. This entry keeps only the CDR3 DNA: 42 bases, framed from base 1. This sequence uses TRBV5-1 and TRBJ1-2; the D gene identity is not certain. Specimen: peripheral blood. The receptor was derived from a woman between 50 and 59 years old who had recovered from COVID-19. The DNA sequence is TGCGCCAGCAGCTTGACCGGAGCGATGGCCGGCTACACCTTC. This is translated as CASSLTGAMAGYTF.